This TCR beta chain is drawn from a study of blood T cell repertoires in COVID-19. Everyone who took part was roughly 18 to 89 years old, and they came from 20 to 25 US areas. Cohorts were assigned according to the clinical history that participants reported. This clone was counted a few times. In the original processing: Nucleated cell counts were estimated from reference gene primer amplification. Sequencing was performed with immunoSEQ multiplex PCR; in TCRdb, only in-frame clones are kept and a portion is missing. For V, J and clone size, that table is used; D and trimming come from the DNA. The table lists about 190,000 clones, approximately 84% of them singletons. V lost 3 bases, J lost 8 bases, and 4 bases stayed unmatched. CDR1 SGHTA and CDR2 FQGTGA come from the germline V gene. The CDR3 runs to 14 residues.

Input material: PBMCs or T cells enriched from blood (not recorded which). The clonotype comes from a woman aged 25-40 years who had recovered from COVID-19. This sequence joins TRBV7-3 and TRBJ2-2; 9 positions match TRBD1. CDR3 DNA sequence: TGTGCCAGCAGCTTCGACAGGGGGACGGGGGAGCTGTTTTTT. Translation: CASSFDRGTGELFF. Supplemented by reference TRBV7-3 and TRBJ2-2, the full variable domain reads GAGVSQTPSNKVTEKGKYVELRCDPISGHTALYWYRQSLGQGPEFLIYFQGTGAADDSGLPNDRFFAVRPEGSVSTLKIQRTERGDSAVYLCASSFDRGTGELFFGEGSRLTVL.